This TCR beta chain was obtained from a study of cytomegalovirus exposure and HLA in healthy donors. Study-level background: Early release data held 85 million or so unique TCRs from HLA-typed donors.

PCR primers comprised 60 Vbeta and 13 Jbeta primers. Profiled with immunoSEQ multiplex PCR; TCRdb holds only in-frame clones, not every one. The ten most abundant clones cover approximately 2.3% of a sample with 150,000 to 200,000 clones. Study results and caveats: Most TCR beta V segments were productive about 90% or about 30% of the time in an earlier analysis.

This CDR3 comprises 15 residues. Germline trimming cut 7 bases from V and 8 bases from J; bases unmatched to any gene: 14. CDR1 and CDR2 from the germline V gene are SGHAT and FQNNGV. Notes on this clone: The antigen is undetermined.

Source material: PBMCs. V gene TRBV11-2 combines with J gene TRBJ2-1; 7 bases align to TRBD1. The origin of this receptor is a man aged 25-40 years in good health and CMV-seronegative. The CDR3 loop reads CASTTSRGLPDEQFF. The CDR3 DNA is TGTGCCAGCACAACTTCAAGGGGGCTTCCCGATGAGCAGTTCTTC.